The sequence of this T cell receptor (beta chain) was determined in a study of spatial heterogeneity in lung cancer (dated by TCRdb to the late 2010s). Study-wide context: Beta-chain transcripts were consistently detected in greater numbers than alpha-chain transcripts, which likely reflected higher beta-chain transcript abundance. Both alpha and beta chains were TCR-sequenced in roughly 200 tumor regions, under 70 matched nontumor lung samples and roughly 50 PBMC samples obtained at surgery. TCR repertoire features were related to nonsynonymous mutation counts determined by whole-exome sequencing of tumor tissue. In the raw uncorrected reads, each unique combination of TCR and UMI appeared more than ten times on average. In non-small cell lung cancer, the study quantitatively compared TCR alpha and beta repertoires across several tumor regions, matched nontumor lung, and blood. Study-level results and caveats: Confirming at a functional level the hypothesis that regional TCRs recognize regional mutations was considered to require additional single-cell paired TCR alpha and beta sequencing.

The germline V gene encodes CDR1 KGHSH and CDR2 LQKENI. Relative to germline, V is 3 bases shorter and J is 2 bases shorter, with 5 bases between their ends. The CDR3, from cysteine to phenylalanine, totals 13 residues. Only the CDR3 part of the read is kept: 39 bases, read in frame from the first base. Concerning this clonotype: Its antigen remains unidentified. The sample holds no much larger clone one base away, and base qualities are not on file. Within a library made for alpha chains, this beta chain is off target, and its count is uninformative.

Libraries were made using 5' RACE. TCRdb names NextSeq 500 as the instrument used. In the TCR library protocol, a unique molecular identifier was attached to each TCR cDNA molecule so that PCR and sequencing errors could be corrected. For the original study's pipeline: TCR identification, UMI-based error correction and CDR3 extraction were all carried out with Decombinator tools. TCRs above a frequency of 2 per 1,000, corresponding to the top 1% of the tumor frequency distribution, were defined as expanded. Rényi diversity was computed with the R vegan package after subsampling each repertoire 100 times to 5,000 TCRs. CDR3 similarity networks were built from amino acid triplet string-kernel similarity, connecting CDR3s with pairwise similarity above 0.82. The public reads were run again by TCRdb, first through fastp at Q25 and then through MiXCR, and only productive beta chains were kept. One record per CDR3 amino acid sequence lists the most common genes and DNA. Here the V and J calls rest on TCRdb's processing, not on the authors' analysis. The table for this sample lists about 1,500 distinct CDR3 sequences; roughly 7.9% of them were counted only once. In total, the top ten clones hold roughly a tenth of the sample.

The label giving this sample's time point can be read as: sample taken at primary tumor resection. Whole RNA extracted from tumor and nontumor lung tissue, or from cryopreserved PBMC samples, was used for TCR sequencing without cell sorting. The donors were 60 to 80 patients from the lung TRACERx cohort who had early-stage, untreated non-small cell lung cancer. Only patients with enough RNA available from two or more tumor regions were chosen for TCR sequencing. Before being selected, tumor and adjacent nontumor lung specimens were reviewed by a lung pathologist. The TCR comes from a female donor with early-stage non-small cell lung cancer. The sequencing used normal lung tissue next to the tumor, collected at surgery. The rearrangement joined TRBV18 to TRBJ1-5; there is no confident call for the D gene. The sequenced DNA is TGTGCCAGCTCACCGATCGGCAATCAGCCCCAGCATTTT. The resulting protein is CASSPIGNQPQHF.